This TCR beta chain was captured by sequencing in a study of control samples from healthy donors and cancer patients (dated by TCRdb to the early 2020s). V gives up 12 bases and J gives up 1 base, and the segment between their germline ends measures 11 bases. CDR1 and CDR2 are drawn from the germline V gene: KGHDR, SFDVKD. The CDR3 holds 12 amino acids from the cysteine to the phenylalanine. The CDR3 DNA has 36 bases and is translated from base 1. Points on this clone: Its binding antigen is unknown. The input lacks base qualities; no much larger clone sits a single base away.

Receptor libraries were prepared by the immunoSEQ multiplex PCR assay. TCRdb limited this immuneACCESS table to in-frame rearrangements with V and J called. A share of clones is missing; checked studies link under half to unresolved V genes, and the rest is unexplained. The sample data list under 150,000 clones, and roughly 88% of these were observed just once. The ten largest clones add up to around 3.5% of the sample. The rearrangement combines TRBV24-1 with TRBJ1-1; the D gene is possibly TRBD1, with 5 bases matching. The receptor was isolated from a man between 35 and 55 years old in good health. Sequenced input: blood. CDR3 loop: CAAGGWNTEAFF. In nucleotides, the sequence is TGTGCCGCGGGGGGGTGGAACACTGAAGCTTTCTTT.